Each of the 30 T cell receptor beta chains below was sequenced from the same sample in a study of T cells in Graves' hyperthyroidism and ophthalmopathy. Researchers amplified the TCR beta CDR3 regions from RNA transcripts. The HTBI set primed first-round TCR CDR3 RT-PCR. MiXCR was run by TCRdb on the multiplex PCR reads, yielding one entry per CDR3 protein. The repertoire consists of under 450,000 distinct CDR3 sequences, with roughly 15% occurring once and the leading ten covering 30% to 35%. The sequenced sample was blood. The receptors come from a woman aged 30 to 39 with Graves' hyperthyroidism that later progressed to Graves' ophthalmopathy.

Many counts were recorded for this clonotype. The CDR3 sequence: CASSERLAGVSTDTQYF. The CDR3 bases are TGTGCCAGCAGTGAAAGACTAGCGGGAGTAAGCACAGATACGCAGTATTTT. V and J are TRBV25-1 and TRBJ2-3; 12 nucleotides align to TRBD2. V was pared by 2 bases and J by 0 bases, with 3 bases of the junction left unmatched. The CDR3 runs to 17 residues. CDR1 and CDR2 (germline): MGHDK, SYGVNS.

The J gene is TRBJ1-5, the V gene TRBV6-2 or TRBV6-3, with D possibly being TRBD1 (5 bases). Between the trimmed V and J ends, which lost 6 bases and 1 base, there was a span of 13 bases. The CDR3 is 15 amino acids. The germline V gene has CDR1 MNHEY and CDR2 SVGEGT. This CDR3 reads CASRSGRPSNQPQHF. In DNA, the CDR3 is TGTGCCAGCAGGTCGGGACGCCCAAGCAATCAGCCCCAGCATTTT.

Many counts were recorded for this clonotype. This chain uses TRBV7-8 with TRBJ2-3; D gene unclear. The germline V gene encodes CDR1 SGHVS and CDR2 FQNEAQ. V lost 1 base to trimming and J lost 4 bases, with 6 bases between them. This CDR3 is built from 13 residues. The CDR3 region has the DNA TGTGCCAGCAGCTTAGGAGTCTCAGATACGCAGTATTTT. The encoded protein is CASSLGVSDTQYF.

There are many counts of this clonotype. J is TRBJ2-1 and V is TRBV20-1; the D is unclear. V gave up 4 bases and J gave up 6 bases, with 13 bases separating them. The CDR3 runs to 13 residues. The germline gives CDR1 DFQATT, CDR2 SNEGSKA (reference sequence). CDR3 in amino acids: CSAKSLNSNEQFF. CDR3 in DNA: TGCAGTGCTAAATCTCTAAACAGCAATGAGCAGTTCTTC.

This clonotype was found a few times. The chain couples TRBV5-6 to TRBJ1-5; D unclear. Germline CDR1 SGHDT, CDR2 YYEEEE. This CDR3 is 15 amino acids long. The germline V and J ends were trimmed by 1 base and 0 bases, with 8 bases remaining between them. The CDR3 region is CASSLSRLSNQPQHF. The CDR3 DNA reads TGTGCCAGCAGCTTGTCCAGGCTTAGCAATCAGCCCCAGCATTTT.

This clonotype was counted ten times or more. The chain links TRBV27 to TRBJ1-2; perhaps TRBD1 as D (5 bases). V shed 6 bases and J shed 6 bases, with 23 bases lying between them. The CDR3 contains 16 residues. Per the germline V gene, CDR1 is MNHEY and CDR2 is SMNVEV (reference sequence). The CDR3 here is CASRSLEDIGSDGYTF. CDR3 DNA sequence: TGTGCCAGCAGATCCCTGGAGGACATAGGGTCTGATGGCTACACCTTC.

This clonotype appeared a few times. The gene calls are TRBV6-1 and TRBJ2-1; a possible D gene is TRBD2 (6 bases). Germline V lookup: CDR1 MNHNS, CDR2 SASEGT. The CDR3 is made up of 15 amino acids. V lost 8 bases and J lost 5, with 19 bases in between. The CDR3 nucleotides read TGTGCCAGCGGAGGAGGGCTGGACGGTGACAATGAGCAGTTCTTC. Translated: CASGGGLDGDNEQFF.

This clonotype was picked up a small number of times. The gene calls are TRBV6-8 and TRBJ2-7, with TRBD2 matching 8 bases. V lost 8 bases, J lost 4 bases, and 10 bases stayed unmatched. The CDR3 has 14 residues. CDR1 and CDR2 from the germline V gene are MNHGY and SAAAGT. CDR3 in DNA: TGTGCCAGCGGGAAAGCGGGAGAGTTTTACGAGCAGTACTTC. This sequence encodes CASGKAGEFYEQYF.

This chain links TRBV5-1 with TRBJ2-5; D is perhaps TRBD1 (6 bases). The CDR3 has 14 amino acids. The V end was cut by 4 bases, the J end by 5 bases, with 15 bases between. CDR1 SGHRS and CDR2 YFSETQ come from the germline V gene. Written as DNA, the CDR3 is TGCGCCAGCAGCGATCTACAGGGCTGGGAGACCCAGTACTTC. This encodes CASSDLQGWETQYF.

Comments on this clonotype: The germline gene is not matched at one end of the junction; a read error may be the cause. The chain recombines TRBV3-1 with TRBJ1-3, with D unclear. This CDR3 contains 14 residues. Germline loops: CDR1 LGHDT, CDR2 YNNKEL (reference sequence). The CDR3 bases are TGTGCCAGCAGCCAATTCCACTCTGGAAACACCATGTATTTT. Translated, it gives CASSQFHSGNTMYF.

The V gene is TRBV29-1, the J gene TRBJ2-2, with a possible D match to TRBD2 (6 bases). The germline V gene encodes CDR1 SQVTM and CDR2 ANQGSEA. The CDR3 covers 13 residues. The V end was cut by 4 bases, the J end by 4 bases, with 10 bases between. The CDR3: CSVGVGGTGELFF. CDR3 DNA: TGCAGCGTTGGGGTCGGGGGCACCGGGGAGCTGTTTTTT.

The V gene is TRBV6-1, the J gene TRBJ2-5; tentatively, D is TRBD1 (6 bases). CDR1 is MNHNS and CDR2 is SASEGT in the germline V gene. V was pared by 1 base and J by 4 bases, with 10 bases between. The length of the CDR3 is 14 residues. As DNA, the CDR3 is TGTGCCAGCAGTGAAGGGGTAGGGGGAGAGACCCAGTACTTC. Translated, it gives CASSEGVGGETQYF.

The table lists this clonotype with many counts. The chain recombines TRBV5-1 with TRBJ2-3, with a weak D call TRBD2 (6 bases). V lost 2 bases to trimming and J lost 8 bases, with 24 bases between them. There are 17 residues in the CDR3. CDR1 is SGHRS, CDR2 YFSETQ, per germline. The DNA for the CDR3 is TGCGCCAGCAGCTTAACGGGACTCTTCACCACGGATCCTACGCAGTATTTT. Translating gives CASSLTGLFTTDPTQYF.

This clonotype was counted at least ten times. V gene TRBV5-1 combines with J gene TRBJ2-5, with TRBD2 matching over 10 bases. Germline values: CDR1 SGHRS, CDR2 YFSETQ. The CDR3 spans 17 residues. The V and J ends lost 3 bases and 5 bases, in that order; junction bases with no gene match: 13. The CDR3 here is CASSYKLTRAGGETQYF. CDR3 in DNA: TGCGCCAGCAGCTACAAATTGACTAGAGCGGGAGGGGAGACCCAGTACTTC.

The V gene is TRBV7-3, the J gene TRBJ2-2; 13 positions match TRBD2. CDR3 length: 17 amino acids. J was trimmed by 6 bases and V by 5 bases; bases with no gene match: 9. Germline-derived CDR1 and CDR2 are SGHTA and FQGTGA. The CDR3 reads CASSPRTSGSLPGELFF. The CDR3 nucleotides read TGTGCCAGCAGCCCACGGACTAGCGGGAGCTTGCCCGGGGAGCTGTTTTTT.

This clonotype appeared a single time. The V gene is TRBV2, the J gene TRBJ2-5; D not resolved. Trimming removed 1 base from V and 4 bases from J, with 10 bases in between. The germline V gene encodes CDR1 SNHLY and CDR2 FYNNEI. This CDR3 has 14 amino acids. Written as DNA, the CDR3 is TGTGCCAGCAGTGAAGGCAGAACTCGAGAGACCCAGTACTTC. It encodes CASSEGRTRETQYF.

The table lists this clonotype with many counts. The rearrangement uses TRBV5-8 and TRBJ2-3; the D gene is possibly TRBD1 (6 bases). Trimming pared 4 bases from V and 4 bases from J, leaving 19 bases between. CDR1 and CDR2 from the germline V gene are SGHTS and YDEGEE. The CDR3 consists of 16 residues. DNA of the CDR3: TGTGCCAGCAGCCACAAGGGGCAGGGGAATCCAGATACGCAGTATTTT. This encodes CASSHKGQGNPDTQYF.

A remark on this clonotype: The junction and the germline gene differ at one end; a read error may be behind it. The chain employs TRBV2 and TRBJ1-1; D call uncertain. The CDR3 spans 14 residues. CDR1 and CDR2 (germline): SNHLY, FYNNEI. DNA for the CDR3: TGTGCCAGCAATGAAAGGGTTAACTTGGGGGAAGCTTTCTTT. It codes for CASNERVNLGEAFF.

This clonotype has at least ten counts. This chain connects TRBV2 to TRBJ2-5; D possibly matches TRBD1 or TRBD2 (7 bases each). Germline values: CDR1 SNHLY, CDR2 FYNNEI. V was shortened by 6 bases and J by 5 bases, with 19 bases between the two germline ends. This CDR3 has 15 residues. This CDR3 is CASRAGRGGSETQYF. DNA for the CDR3: TGTGCCAGCAGAGCCGGCAGGGGGGGCTCCGAGACCCAGTACTTC.

The chain joins TRBV24-1 to TRBJ1-5, with D hard to call. V lost 6 bases, J lost 2 bases, and 4 bases lay in between. The CDR3 totals 12 residues. Germline CDR1 reads KGHDR; CDR2 reads SFDVKD. The CDR3 coding sequence is TGTGCCACCAGTAAAGGCAATCAGCCCCAGCATTTT. The encoded protein is CATSKGNQPQHF.

About this clonotype itself: Compared with germline, one end of the junction differs, possibly owing to a read error. This chain connects TRBV6-1 to TRBJ1-4; D not certain. The CDR3 loop spans 14 amino acids. Germline CDR1 reads MNHNS; CDR2 reads SASEGT. The CDR3 loop reads CTSSDLTLGEKLFF. Written as DNA, the CDR3 is TGTACCAGCAGTGATTTGACTCTTGGGGAAAAACTGTTTTTT.

The rearrangement joins TRBV20-1 to TRBJ2-7; unclear D gene. Germline V gives CDR1 DFQATT, CDR2 SNEGSKA (reference sequence). V was cut by 3 bases and J by 2 bases, with 11 bases left in between. CDR3 length: 13 amino acids. This CDR3 reads CSASPNGPYEQYF. CDR3 nucleotide sequence: TGCAGTGCTAGCCCCAATGGTCCCTACGAGCAGTACTTC.

This clonotype turned up a few times. V usage is TRBV3-1 and J usage is TRBJ2-2; 9 bases agree with TRBD2. Per the germline V gene, CDR1 is LGHDT and CDR2 is YNNKEL (reference sequence). Trimming removed 3 bases from V and 1 base from J; junction bases left unmatched: 0. This CDR3 has 15 residues. This CDR3 reads CASSQREGNTGELFF. Written as DNA, the CDR3 is TGTGCCAGCAGCCAGCGGGAGGGGAACACCGGGGAGCTGTTTTTT.

This clonotype was recorded at least ten times. The rearrangement links TRBV7-9 to TRBJ2-1; tentative D call: TRBD2 (5 bases). This CDR3 is 14 amino acids long. Germline V gene sequence: CDR1 SEHNR, CDR2 FQNEAQ (reference sequence). The germline V and J ends were trimmed by 5 bases and 5 bases, with 13 bases remaining between them. The CDR3 reads CASSETWRNNEQFF. The CDR3 DNA follows: TGTGCCAGCAGCGAGACGTGGAGGAACAATGAGCAGTTCTTC.

The gene calls are TRBV30 and TRBJ2-7, with 7 nucleotides matching TRBD1. The trim removed 1 base at V and 4 bases at J, leaving 4 bases unmatched. The CDR3 extends over 13 amino acids. CDR1 GTSNPN and CDR2 SVGIG come from the germline V gene (reference sequence). The DNA of the CDR3 is TGTGCCTGGAGTGCAAACAGGGGTTACGAGCAGTACTTC. Translation gives CAWSANRGYEQYF.

This clonotype appeared many times. The V gene is TRBV11-3, the J gene TRBJ1-5; tentative D call: TRBD1 (5 bases). This CDR3 contains 14 residues. Trimming left V 2 bases short and J 6 bases short, with 11 bases between. The V gene's germline CDR1 is SGHNT and CDR2 YENEEA. The DNA of the CDR3 is TGTGCCAGCAGCTTAACGGGGGGGAGTCAGCCCCAGCATTTT. Protein: CASSLTGGSQPQHF.

This clonotype was found many times. V gene TRBV11-2 combines with J gene TRBJ1-1, with D unclear. Germline loops: CDR1 SGHAT, CDR2 FQNNGV. Trimming cost V 3 bases and J 10 bases, with 21 bases left between them. The CDR3 contains 15 residues. CDR3 region: CASSFAPNVERGAFF. For the CDR3, the DNA is TGTGCCAGCAGCTTTGCTCCTAATGTGGAACGTGGAGCTTTCTTT.

The chain joins TRBV20-1 to TRBJ1-1; perhaps TRBD1 as D (6 bases). Between the trimmed V and J ends, which lost 0 bases and 6 bases, there was a span of 20 bases. Germline values: CDR1 DFQATT, CDR2 SNEGSKA (reference sequence). This CDR3 region has 16 residues. CDR3 loop: CSARDPVTGSGSEAFF. For the CDR3, the DNA is TGCAGTGCTAGAGATCCAGTCACAGGGTCGGGGTCTGAAGCTTTCTTT.

This clonotype was seen many times. The genes are TRBV28 and TRBJ2-1; no reliable D call. V was trimmed by 2 bases and J by 5 bases, leaving 10 bases between them. The CDR3 covers 14 residues. Germline loops: CDR1 MDHEN, CDR2 SYDVKM. DNA for the CDR3: TGTGCCAGCAGTTTAATGGCGGTCAACAATGAGCAGTTCTTC. Protein: CASSLMAVNNEQFF. Full variable domain (missing parts from reference TRBV28 and TRBJ2-1): DVKVTQSSRYLVKRTGEKVFLECVQDMDHENMFWYRQDPGLGLRLIYFSYDVKMKEKGDIPEGYSVSREKKERFSLILESASTNQTSMYLCASSLMAVNNEQFFGPGTRLTVL.

This clonotype was counted ten times or more. The J gene is TRBJ2-7, the V gene TRBV20-1, with D hard to call. Per the germline V gene, CDR1 is DFQATT and CDR2 is SNEGSKA (reference sequence). This CDR3 is 11 amino acids long. Trimming shortened V by 2 bases and J by 6 bases, and 8 bases separated the two germline ends. The CDR3 is CSARRSGEQYF. The CDR3 region has the DNA TGCAGTGCTAGAAGGTCGGGCGAGCAGTACTTC.